A selection of T cell receptor beta chains follows, all from one sample in a study of OX40 agonist ivuxolimab in advanced cancers. Data came from immunoSEQ multiplex PCR; TCRdb stores just in-frame clones and leaves some out. Of roughly 28,000 clones in the sample, around 82% were seen once. The sample was CD4+ or CD8+ T cells sorted from blood, taken in a trial of the OX40 agonist ivuxolimab. The source of these receptors is an adult with an advanced solid tumor such as melanoma, head and neck, liver or kidney cancer. CDR3s include the opening cysteine and the closing phenylalanine or tryptophan. D genes are given only for firm matches. Not every row has a clone size; where given, it reads once, few, many or a size class.

CDR3: CASSPTGASNQPQHF
DNA: TGTGCCAGCAGCCCGACAGGGGCTAGCAATCAGCCCCAGCATTTT
D: TRBD1
size: NA
V: TRBV7-9
J: TRBJ1-5

CDR3: CASSLGRTEAFF
DNA: TGTGCCAGCAGCTTAGGGAGAACTGAAGCTTTCTTT
D: NA
size: once
V: TRBV5-4
J: TRBJ1-1

CDR3: CASSLWQTSTDTQYF
DNA: TGTGCCAGCAGCTTGTGGCAGACTAGCACAGATACGCAGTATTTT
D: NA
size: NA
V: TRBV5-6
J: TRBJ2-3

CDR3: CASSRVMGYGYTF
DNA: TGTGCCAGCAGTAGGGTGATGGGCTATGGCTACACCTTC
D: NA
size: NA
V: TRBV2
J: TRBJ1-2

CDR3: CASSGQGTSTDTQYF
DNA: TGTGCCAGCAGCGGTCAGGGGACTAGCACAGATACGCAGTATTTT
D: NA
size: NA
V: TRBV5-8
J: TRBJ2-3

CDR3: CASSTSGGLYEQYF
DNA: TGCGCCAGCAGCACTAGCGGGGGTCTGTACGAGCAGTACTTC
D: TRBD2
size: NA
V: TRBV4-1
J: TRBJ2-7

CDR3: CASSDWETQYF
DNA: TGTGCCAGCAGTGACTGGGAGACCCAGTACTTC
D: NA
size: NA
V: TRBV2
J: TRBJ2-5

CDR3: CASRAGTETYEQYF
DNA: TGTGCCAGCCGAGCCGGGACAGAGACTTACGAGCAGTACTTC
D: TRBD1
size: NA
V: TRBV11-2
J: TRBJ2-7

CDR3: CASSHVQRPGTDTQYF
DNA: TGTGCCAGCAGCCACGTCCAGCGCCCCGGCACAGATACGCAGTATTTT
D: NA
size: NA
V: TRBV7-2
J: TRBJ2-3

CDR3: CASSLDRGRSYNEQFF
DNA: TGTGCCAGCAGCTTGGACAGGGGGAGGTCCTACAATGAGCAGTTCTTC
D: TRBD1
size: NA
V: TRBV5-8
J: TRBJ2-1

CDR3: CAIQGKGEVTQYF
DNA: TGTGCCATCCAAGGAAAGGGGGAGGTGACCCAGTACTTC
D: NA
size: NA
V: TRBV30
J: TRBJ2-5

CDR3: CATSSPWRGGYTF
DNA: TGTGCCACCAGCAGTCCTTGGAGGGGTGGCTACACCTTC
D: NA
size: NA
V: TRBV15
J: TRBJ1-2

CDR3: CASSEEGSYNEQFF
DNA: TGTGCCAGCAGCGAGGAGGGTTCCTACAATGAGCAGTTCTTC
D: NA
size: NA
V: TRBV6-5
J: TRBJ2-1

CDR3: CASSYSEGYTEAFF
DNA: TGTGCCAGCAGTTACTCGGAAGGATATACTGAAGCTTTCTTT
D: NA
size: NA
V: TRBV6-5
J: TRBJ1-1

CDR3: CASSAVMGTDTQYF
DNA: TGCGCCAGCAGCGCAGTTATGGGCACAGATACGCAGTATTTT
D: NA
size: NA
V: TRBV10-1
J: TRBJ2-3

CDR3: CASSLEGGRRKNIQYF
DNA: TGCGCCAGCAGCTTGGAAGGGGGGCGCAGAAAAAACATTCAGTACTTC
D: NA
size: NA
V: TRBV5-1
J: TRBJ2-4

CDR3: CASSEYSGSYEQYF
DNA: TGTGCCAGCAGTGAATATTCTGGCTCCTACGAGCAGTACTTC
D: NA
size: medium-sized
V: TRBV25-1
J: TRBJ2-7

CDR3: CASSQDGQSENNSPLHF
DNA: TGTGCCAGCAGCCAAGATGGGCAGTCAGAGAATAATTCACCCCTCCACTTT
D: NA
size: NA
V: TRBV4-2
J: TRBJ1-6